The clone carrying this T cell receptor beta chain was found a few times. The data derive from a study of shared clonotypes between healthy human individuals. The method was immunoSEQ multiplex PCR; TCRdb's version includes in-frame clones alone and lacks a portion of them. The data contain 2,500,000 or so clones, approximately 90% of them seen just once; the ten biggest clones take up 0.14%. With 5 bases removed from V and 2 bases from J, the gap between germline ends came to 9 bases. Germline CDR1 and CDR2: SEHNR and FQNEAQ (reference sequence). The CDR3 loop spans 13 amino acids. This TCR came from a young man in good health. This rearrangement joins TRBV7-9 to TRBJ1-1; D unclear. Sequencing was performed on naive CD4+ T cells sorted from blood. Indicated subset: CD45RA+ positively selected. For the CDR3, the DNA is TGTGCCAGCAGCATAGACTTCAACACTGAAGCTTTCTTT. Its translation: CASSIDFNTEAFF. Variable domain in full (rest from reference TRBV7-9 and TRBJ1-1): DTGVSQNPRHKITKRGQNVTFRCDPISEHNRLYWYRQTLGQGPEFLTYFQNEAQLEKSRLLSDRFSAERPKGSFSTLEIQRTEQGDSAMYLCASSIDFNTEAFFGQGTRLTVV.